This T cell receptor beta chain was observed in a study of cytomegalovirus exposure and HLA in healthy donors. General study findings and limits: When analyzed later, a missense DCLRE1C variant was found to be linked to TCR beta V- and J-gene trimming. Among CMV-associated TCR beta chains, most appeared HLA-restricted in a later analysis.

It was with 60 Vbeta and 13 Jbeta primers that the PCR ran. TCRdb keeps only in-frame clones here, not all; method: immunoSEQ multiplex PCR. This listing includes around 40,000 clones. The CDR3 sequence is 18 residues long. The ends lost 4 bases at V and 2 bases at J; junction bases unmatched: 12. Germline CDR1 reads KGHSH; CDR2 reads LQKENI. With respect to this clone: The target antigen is unknown.

This clonotype was sampled from a man in his forties in good health and CMV-seropositive. The rearrangement links TRBV18 to TRBJ2-3, with TRBD1 matching 10 bases. The specimen sequenced was PBMCs. The CDR3 DNA sequence: TGTGCCAGCTCACGGACCGACCAGGGACAGGGGTACACAGATACGCAGTATTTT. This gives the protein CASSRTDQGQGYTDTQYF. Combining the CDR3 with reference TRBV18 and TRBJ2-3 gives the whole variable domain NAGVMQNPRHLVRRRGQEARLRCSPMKGHSHVYWYRQLPEEGLKFMVYLQKENIIDESGMPKERFSAEFPKEGPSILRIQQVVRGDSAAYFCASSRTDQGQGYTDTQYFGPGTRLTVL.